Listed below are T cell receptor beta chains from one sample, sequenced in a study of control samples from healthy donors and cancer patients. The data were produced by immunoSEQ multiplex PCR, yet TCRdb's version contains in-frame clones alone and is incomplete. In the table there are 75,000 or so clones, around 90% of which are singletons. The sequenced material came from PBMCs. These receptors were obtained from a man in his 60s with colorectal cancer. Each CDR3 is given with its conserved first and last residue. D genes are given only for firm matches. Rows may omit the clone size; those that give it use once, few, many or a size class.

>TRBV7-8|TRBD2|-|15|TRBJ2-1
TGTGCCAGCAGCTTAGGCGGGAGCCTCTACAATGAGCAGTTCTTC
CASSLGGSLYNEQFF
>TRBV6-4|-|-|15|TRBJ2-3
TGTGCCAGCAGTCAAAGGGGGTCAAGCACAGATACGCAGTATTTT
CASSQRGSSTDTQYF
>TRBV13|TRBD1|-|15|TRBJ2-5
TGTGCCAGCAGCGCGCCACCGGGACAGGGACAGACCCAGTACTTC
CASSAPPGQGQTQYF
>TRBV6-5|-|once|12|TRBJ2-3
TGTGCCAGTACCACTAGCACAGATACGCAGTATTTT
CASTTSTDTQYF
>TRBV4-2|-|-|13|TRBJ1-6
TGTGCCAGCAGCCAAGAACAAAATTCACCCCTCCACTTT
CASSQEQNSPLHF
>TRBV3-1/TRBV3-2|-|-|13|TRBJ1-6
TGTGCCAGCAGCCAGGGGTATAATTCACCCCTCCACTTT
CASSQGYNSPLHF
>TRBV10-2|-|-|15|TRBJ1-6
TGCGCCAGCAGTGAGTCGAGAAGTCAAAGCTCACCCCTCCACTTT
CASSESRSQSSPLHF
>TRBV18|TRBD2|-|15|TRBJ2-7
TGTGCCAGCTCACCTGGGGGTAGCGGGGCCTACGAGCAGTACTTC
CASSPGGSGAYEQYF
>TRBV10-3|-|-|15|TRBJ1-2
TGTGCCATCAGTGACCCCCCGACCGCTAACTATGGCTACACCTTC
CAISDPPTANYGYTF
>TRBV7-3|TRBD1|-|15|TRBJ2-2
TGTGCCAGCAGCTCAGGGACAGGGCGCACCGGGGAGCTGTTTTTT
CASSSGTGRTGELFF
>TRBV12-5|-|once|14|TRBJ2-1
TGTGCTAGTGGTTTGGGGGGCTCCTACAATGAGCAGTTCTTC
CASGLGGSYNEQFF
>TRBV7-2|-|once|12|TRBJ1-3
TGTGCCAGCAAGTCCGGCCTAAACACCATATATTTT
CASKSGLNTIYF
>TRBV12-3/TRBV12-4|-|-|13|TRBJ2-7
TGTGCCAGCAGTTTAGCGGTTGACTACGAGCAGTACTTC
CASSLAVDYEQYF
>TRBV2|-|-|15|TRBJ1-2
TGTGCCAGCAGTGAAGCGAGAGGGGGAAGCTATGGCTACACCTTC
CASSEARGGSYGYTF
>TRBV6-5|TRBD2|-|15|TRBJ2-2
TGTGCCAGCAGTTATAGCGGGGGGGGCACCGGGGAGCTGTTTTTT
CASSYSGGGTGELFF
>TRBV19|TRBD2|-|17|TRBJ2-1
TGTGCCAGTAGTATTTTGGCTAGCGGGGGCTCCTACAATGAGCAGTTCTTC
CASSILASGGSYNEQFF
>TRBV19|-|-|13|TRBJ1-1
TGTGCCAGTAGTATAAGCTTGAACACTGAAGCTTTCTTT
CASSISLNTEAFF
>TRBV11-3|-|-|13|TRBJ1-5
TGTGCCAGCAGCCTCCATAGCAATCAGCCCCAGCATTTT
CASSLHSNQPQHF
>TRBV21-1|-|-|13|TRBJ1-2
TGTGCCAGCACACCGGGACCGGACTATGGCTACACCTTC
CASTPGPDYGYTF
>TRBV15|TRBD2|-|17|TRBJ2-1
TGTGCCACCAGCAGAGGAGGGGAGCTAGCGGGGGACAATGAGCAGTTCTTC
CATSRGGELAGDNEQFF
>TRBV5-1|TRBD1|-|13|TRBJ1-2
TGCGCCAGCAGCGGGGGACAGCCGATTTCCTACACCTTC
CASSGGQPISYTF
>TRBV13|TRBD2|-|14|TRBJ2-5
TGTGCCAGCAGCCCGGGAGGGGCGGGGGAGACCCAGTACTTC
CASSPGGAGETQYF
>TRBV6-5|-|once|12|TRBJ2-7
TGTGCCACCCGGGGGAGCCACTACGAGCAGTACTTC
CATRGSHYEQYF
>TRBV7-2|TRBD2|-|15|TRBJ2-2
TGTGCCAGCAGCTTATTCAGCGGGGGGGCCGGGGAGCTGTTTTTT
CASSLFSGGAGELFF
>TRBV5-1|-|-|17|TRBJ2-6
TGCGCCAGCAGCTCCCGGACAGCCATCTCTGGGGCCAACGTCCTGACTTTC
CASSSRTAISGANVLTF
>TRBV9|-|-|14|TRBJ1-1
TGTGCCAGCAGCGTAGTCCCAGAGAACACTGAAGCTTTCTTT
CASSVVPENTEAFF
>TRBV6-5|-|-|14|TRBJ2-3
TGTGCCAGCAGCCACACCCGGGCGGCAGATACGCAGTATTTT
CASSHTRAADTQYF
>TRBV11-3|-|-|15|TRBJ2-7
TGTGCCAGCAGCTTAGTATCGGGGGTATCGGGGGAGCAGTACTTC
CASSLVSGVSGEQYF
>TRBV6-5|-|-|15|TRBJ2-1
TGTGCCAGCAGGAGAGACAGGAGCTCCTACAATGAGCAGTTCTTC
CASRRDRSSYNEQFF
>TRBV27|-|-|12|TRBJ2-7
TGTGCCAGTTACTCTATGAACTACGAGCAGTACTTC
CASYSMNYEQYF
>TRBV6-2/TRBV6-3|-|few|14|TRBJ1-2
TGTGCCAGCAGTTACGGGCAGAGTAACTATGGCTACACCTTC
CASSYGQSNYGYTF
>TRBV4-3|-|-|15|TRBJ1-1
TGCGCCAGCAGCCGCGGGGCCGCATACCCGCGCGGAGCTTTCTTT
CASSRGAAYPRGAFF
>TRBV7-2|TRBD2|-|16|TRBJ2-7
TGTGCCAGCAGGTTTAGCGGGGGGACGAGCTCCTACGAGCAGTACTTC
CASRFSGGTSSYEQYF
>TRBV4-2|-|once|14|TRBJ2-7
TGTGCCAGCAGCCAAGTGGCCGAGACCTACGAGCAGTACTTC
CASSQVAETYEQYF
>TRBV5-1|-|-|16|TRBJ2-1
TGCGCCAGCACCCTCCTTTCGGGGGGCGCGAACAATGAGCAGTTCTTC
CASTLLSGGANNEQFF
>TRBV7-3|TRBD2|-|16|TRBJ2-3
TGTGCCAGCAGCTTAAGGGCCCTAGCGGGGGGTGATACGCAGTATTTT
CASSLRALAGGDTQYF
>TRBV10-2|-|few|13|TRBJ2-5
TGCGCCACAAGTTGGGGGGTGCAAGAGACCCAGTACTTC
CATSWGVQETQYF
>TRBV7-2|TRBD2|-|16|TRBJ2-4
TGTGCCAGCAGCTACTCACTAGCGGGGAGCAAAAACATTCAGTACTTC
CASSYSLAGSKNIQYF
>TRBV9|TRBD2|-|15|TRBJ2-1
TGTGCCAGCAGCGTAGAACTAGCGGGGGGTAGTGGGCAGTTCTTC
CASSVELAGGSGQFF
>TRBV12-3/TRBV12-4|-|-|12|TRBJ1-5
TGTGCCAGCAGTTTGTTGAATCAGCCCCAGCATTTT
CASSLLNQPQHF
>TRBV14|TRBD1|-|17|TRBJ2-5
TGTGCCAGCAGCCAGGAAGGGGACAGGGGCCGACAAGAGACCCAGTACTTC
CASSQEGDRGRQETQYF
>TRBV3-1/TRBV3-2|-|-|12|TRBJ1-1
TGTGCCAGCAGCCAAGGCGGTTTTCGGGCTTTCTTT
CASSQGGFRAFF
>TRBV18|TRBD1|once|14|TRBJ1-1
TGTGCCAGCTCACAGAATACAGGGGACACTGAAGCTTTCTTT
CASSQNTGDTEAFF
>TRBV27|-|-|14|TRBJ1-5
TGTGCCAGCAGTCCTAGAGGAAGAGATCAGCCCCAGCATTTT
CASSPRGRDQPQHF
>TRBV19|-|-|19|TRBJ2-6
TGTGCCAGTAGTACCCCTCTCGGGTTGGGGATCGCTGGGGCCAACGTCCTGACTTTC
CASSTPLGLGIAGANVLTF
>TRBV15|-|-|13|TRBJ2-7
TGTGCCACCAGCAGACAGACAGGAGTCGAGCAGTACTTC
CATSRQTGVEQYF
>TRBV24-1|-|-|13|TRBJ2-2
TGTGCCACCCGCGCCGCAGGAGGCGGGGAGCTGTTTTTT
CATRAAGGGELFF
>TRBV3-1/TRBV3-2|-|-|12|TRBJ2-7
TGTGCCAGCAGCCTCAACCCCTACGAGCAGTACTTC
CASSLNPYEQYF
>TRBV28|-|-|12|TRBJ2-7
TGTGCCAGCAAGACAGCCGTCTACGAGCAGTACTTC
CASKTAVYEQYF
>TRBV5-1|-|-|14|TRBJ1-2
TGCGCCAGCAGCCCCACCCTACAGGCCTATGGCTACACCTTC
CASSPTLQAYGYTF
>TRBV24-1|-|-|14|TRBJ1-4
TGTGCCACCAGCCGAGGGGGGACTAATGAAAAACTGTTTTTT
CATSRGGTNEKLFF
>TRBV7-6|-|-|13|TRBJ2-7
TGTGCCAGCAGCAGCCGGGAATCCTACGAGCAGTACTTC
CASSSRESYEQYF
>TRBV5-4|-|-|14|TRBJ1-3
TGTGCCAGCAGCTCGCAGGGGCCTGGAAACACCATATATTTT
CASSSQGPGNTIYF
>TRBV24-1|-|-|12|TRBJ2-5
TGTGCCACCAGTGATTTAGGGGAGACCCAGTACTTC
CATSDLGETQYF
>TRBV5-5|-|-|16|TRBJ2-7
TGTGCCAGCAGCTTGGACCCAGGGGGGGTCTCCTACGAGCAGTACTTC
CASSLDPGGVSYEQYF
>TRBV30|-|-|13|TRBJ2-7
TGTGCCTGGAGCCTGGGGTGGGGATTAGAGCAGTACTTC
CAWSLGWGLEQYF
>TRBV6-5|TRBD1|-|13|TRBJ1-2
TGTGCCAGCAGTACGGGACAGGGGGGTGGCTACACCTTC
CASSTGQGGGYTF
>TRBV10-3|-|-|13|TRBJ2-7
TGTGCCATCAGTGGGGACGTATCCTACGAGCAGTACTTC
CAISGDVSYEQYF
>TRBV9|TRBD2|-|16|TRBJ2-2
TGTGCCAGCAGCGACAGCGGGGGGTTCAACACCGGGGAGCTGTTTTTT
CASSDSGGFNTGELFF